This TCR beta chain was captured in a study of Graves' ophthalmopathy and Graves' hyperthyroidism. The study, taken as a whole, reports: Ophthalmopathy progression predictions by the model showed around 72% specificity and roughly 70% sensitivity.

Uncontrolled infections, pregnancy, lactation or other autoimmune diseases led to patient exclusion. This clonotype has ten or more counts. No antigen is known for it. CDR1 SGDLS and CDR2 YYNGEE come from the germline V gene. The V gene lost 4 bases and the J gene lost 0 bases, with 13 bases spanning the gap. The CDR3 is made up of 16 amino acids. The authors amplified TCR beta CDR3 regions, and they did so from RNA transcripts for repertoire sequencing. HTBI primers were employed in first-round RT-PCR, then a second-round multiplex PCR followed. One entry per CDR3 protein results from TCRdb running MiXCR on the multiplex PCR reads. This table has fewer than 650,000 distinct CDR3 sequences, roughly 20% appearing once.

The specimen was peripheral blood. This TCR was sampled from a woman aged 18-30 years with stable Graves' hyperthyroidism. Some clones in this sample may be carry-over from other donors' samples. The V and J genes are TRBV9 and TRBJ2-2; the D gene could be TRBD1 or TRBD2 (5 bases each). The CDR3: CASSPRGTSNTGELFF. In DNA form, the CDR3 reads TGTGCCAGCAGCCCCCGTGGGACCTCGAACACCGGGGAGCTGTTTTTT.